The 9 T cell receptor beta chains below were found in one sample sequenced in a study of CD8 T cells in ankylosing spondylitis. TCRdb passed the 5' RACE reads through MiXCR, listing each CDR3 protein once. The sample holds roughly 150,000 distinct CDR3 sequences, approximately 32% seen once. Sequencing used synovial fluid, either unsorted or a sorted T cell fraction (not recorded which). All receptors derive from a male donor with ankylosing spondylitis.

This clonotype was detected ten times or more. This chain joins TRBV28 and TRBJ2-5; 7 bases line up with TRBD2. The CDR3 runs 15 residues. The V gene's germline CDR1 is MDHEN and CDR2 SYDVKM. Trimming at V came to 10 bases and at J to 4 bases, leaving 15 bases not matched to a gene. CDR3 sequence (DNA): TGTGCCACCTCGACTAGGGTCGGCGGGGGAGAGACCCAGTACTTC. Protein product: CATSTRVGGGETQYF. The full variable domain, rest sourced from reference TRBV28 and TRBJ2-5, is DVKVTQSSRYLVKRTGEKVFLECVQDMDHENMFWYRQDPGLGLRLIYFSYDVKMKEKGDIPEGYSVSREKKERFSLILESASTNQTSMYLCATSTRVGGGETQYFGPGTRLLVL.

This clonotype was seen more than once but under ten times. The germline gene is not matched at one end of the junction; a read error may be the cause. This chain uses TRBV11-2 with TRBJ1-1; perhaps TRBD1 as D (6 bases). The CDR3 length is 14 residues. Germline-derived CDR1 and CDR2 are SGHAT and FQNNGV. The CDR3 sequence: CASSWGRGNPEAFF. The CDR3 DNA reads TGTGCCAGCAGTTGGGGAAGGGGGAACCCTGAAGCTTTCTTT.

The chain employs TRBV20-1 and TRBJ2-1, with D perhaps assigned TRBD1 or TRBD2 (5 bases each). Trimming stripped 1 base from V and 0 bases from J, with 13 bases between. Per the germline V gene, CDR1 is DFQATT and CDR2 is SNEGSKA (reference sequence). The CDR3 length is 16 residues. In DNA, the CDR3 is TGCAGTGCTAGAGGAATGGCCGGGACCTCCTACAATGAGCAGTTCTTC. This sequence encodes CSARGMAGTSYNEQFF.

This CDR3 reads CASGLDRDTEAFF. The CDR3 DNA follows: TGTGCCAGCGGATTAGACAGGGACACTGAAGCTTTCTTT. The chain has TRBV7-2 and TRBJ1-1; 7 bases align to TRBD1. There are 13 residues in the CDR3. Trimming at V came to 8 bases and at J to 3 bases, leaving 6 bases not matched to a gene. Germline CDR1 and CDR2: SGHTA and FQGNSA.

The chain uses TRBV7-2 and TRBJ2-5; D is possibly TRBD2 (7 bases). The CDR3 is 16 amino acids. Trimming took off 2 bases at V and 5 bases at J, with 18 bases between the two ends. Per germline, CDR1 SGHTA and CDR2 FQGNSA. The CDR3 sequence: CASSLMGAGAGETQYF. CDR3 sequence (DNA): TGTGCCAGCAGCTTAATGGGTGCGGGGGCGGGCGAGACCCAGTACTTC.

The rearrangement joins TRBV19 to TRBJ1-6; 7 bases match TRBD1. The germline V gene encodes CDR1 LNHDA and CDR2 SQIVND (reference sequence). With V trimmed by 2 bases and J by 7 bases, 5 bases remained unmatched. The CDR3 covers 15 residues. This CDR3 is CASSIQGDRNSPLHF. For the CDR3, the DNA is TGTGCCAGTAGTATACAGGGGGATCGGAATTCACCCCTCCACTTT.

This clonotype turned up a few times. The chain recombines TRBV4-2 with TRBJ2-2; 10 positions agree with TRBD1. The length of the CDR3 is 16 residues. Germline V gene data show CDR1 as LGHNA and CDR2 as YNFKEQ. With V trimmed by 4 bases and J by 0 bases, 2 bases remained unmatched. Here the CDR3 reads CASSPGQGANTGELFF. The CDR3 DNA is TGTGCCAGCAGCCCTGGACAGGGGGCGAACACCGGGGAGCTGTTTTTT.

The chain recombines TRBV7-6 with TRBJ2-1; the match to TRBD1 covers 7 bases. The CDR3 runs to 16 residues. Germline CDR1 reads SGHVS; CDR2 reads FNYEAQ. V trimming: 4 bases; J trimming: 7 bases; junction bases outside the gene matches: 13. CDR3 protein: CASSSRLDRIGNEQFF. DNA of the CDR3: TGTGCCAGCAGCTCCAGACTGGACAGGATTGGGAATGAGCAGTTCTTC. Complete variable domain (other parts from reference TRBV7-6 and TRBJ2-1): GAGVSQSPRYKVTKRGQDVALRCDPISGHVSLYWYRQALGQGPEFLTYFNYEAQQDKSGLPNDRFSAERPEGSISTLTIQRTEQRDSAMYRCASSSRLDRIGNEQFFGPGTRLTVL.

This clonotype has a count of ten or more. The rearrangement joins TRBV20-1 to TRBJ2-3; 9 bases are a match to TRBD1. CDR3 length: 13 amino acids. Germline CDR1 is DFQATT and CDR2 is SNEGSKA (reference sequence). V lost 5 bases, J lost 5 bases, and 5 bases stayed unmatched. The CDR3 DNA reads as TGCAGTGCTCGGACAGGGGCAGGAGATACGCAGTATTTT. This sequence encodes CSARTGAGDTQYF.